The T cell receptor beta chain under discussion was sequenced for a study of identical twins. TCRdb fed the 5' RACE reads into MiXCR, producing one record per CDR3 protein. The table lists 1.5 million or so distinct CDR3 sequences, roughly 35% of them singletons. Healthy Caucasians made up all donors. Concerning this clonotype itself: Its antigen is unknown.

Study-level results: Interpretation of the results relied on cross-sectional statistical analysis and not on following the same donors. Sharing of beta out-of-frame sequences by twins showed a weaker excess.

The receptor was derived from a newborn girl in good health. Sequenced sample: cord blood.

The DNA for the CDR3 is TGCAGTGCTCCTGGGGGGCAAGGAACAGATACGCAGTATTTT. Amino acids: CSAPGGQGTDTQYF. This chain joins TRBV20-1 and TRBJ2-3; D could derive from TRBD1 or TRBD2 (6 bases each). Trimming left V 5 bases short and J 3 bases short, with 15 bases between. Looked up from germline, CDR1 is DFQATT and CDR2 is SNEGSKA (reference sequence). This CDR3 region has 14 residues.